This entry lists 30 T cell receptor beta chains sequenced from one sample in a study of T cell responses to AZD1222 COVID-19 vaccine. The repertoire was sequenced with immunoSEQ multiplex PCR; TCRdb's copy has only in-frame clones and lacks some. The table lists about 54,000 clones, about 81% of them singletons, with around 9.6% in the top ten. The material was peripheral blood, obtained on day 0 of AZD1222 vaccination. The source of these receptors is an adult in good health.

This chain connects TRBV19 to TRBJ2-2, with TRBD1 matching 8 bases. The CDR3 runs 13 residues. The germline gives CDR1 LNHDA, CDR2 SQIVND (reference sequence). V lost 6 bases, J lost 10 bases, and 7 bases stayed unmatched. As DNA, the CDR3 is TGTGCCAGTAGCGAGACAGGGGTAAAGGAGCTGTTTTTT. Translating it yields CASSETGVKELFF.

The V gene is TRBV12-5, the J gene TRBJ2-5; TRBD2 aligns across 12 bases. The V gene end was trimmed by 2 bases and the J gene end by 4 bases; junction bases not matched to a gene: 8. Germline V gene lookup returns CDR1 LGHNT and CDR2 FRNRAP. This CDR3 has 17 amino acids. The chain's CDR3 is CASGLSLAGGPGETQYF. For the CDR3, the DNA is TGTGCTAGTGGTTTGAGCCTAGCGGGGGGGCCGGGAGAGACCCAGTACTTC.

DNA for the CDR3: TGTGCCAGCAGTTTAGGAGGGTTGAACACCATATATTTT. It is translated as CASSLGGLNTIYF. The gene calls are TRBV12-3 or TRBV12-4 and TRBJ1-3; the D is unclear. The CDR3 is 13 residues long. V lost 1 base and J lost 7, with 8 bases in between.

The chain combines TRBV5-8 with TRBJ1-4; D may be TRBD1 (6 bases). CDR3 size: 17 residues. The ends were cut back, 4 bases at V and 0 bases at J, with 16 bases in the middle. Germline CDR1 SGHTS, CDR2 YDEGEE. The CDR3 DNA reads TGTGCCAGCAGCCCCCGAGGGGGTTTTGCAACTAATGAAAAACTGTTTTTT. This translates into CASSPRGGFATNEKLFF.

The genes are TRBV7-2 and TRBJ2-2, with D uncertain. CDR1 is SGHTA and CDR2 is FQGNSA in the germline V gene. Trimming took off 6 bases at V and 7 bases at J, with 15 bases between the two ends. This CDR3 spans 14 amino acids. This CDR3 reads CASSLTGLGGELFF. The CDR3 region has the DNA TGTGCCAGCAGTCTAACCGGGCTGGGCGGGGAGCTGTTTTTT.

The chain uses TRBV20-1 and TRBJ1-1, with D unclear. The V end lost 3 bases, the J end lost 0 bases, and 14 bases lay between the germline ends. Per the germline V gene, CDR1 is DFQATT and CDR2 is SNEGSKA (reference sequence). The CDR3 has 15 residues. The CDR3 reads CSASYSKGMNTEAFF. The CDR3 DNA reads TGCAGTGCTAGTTATTCAAAGGGTATGAACACTGAAGCTTTCTTT.

Only one count was recorded for this clone. The rearrangement joins TRBV7-9 to TRBJ1-5; D is unclear. The CDR3 loop spans 15 amino acids. V lost 5 bases and J 0 bases, leaving 11 bases between the germline ends. The germline V gene encodes CDR1 SEHNR and CDR2 FQNEAQ (reference sequence). The CDR3 protein is CASSLSGDSNQPQHF. In nucleotides, the CDR3 is TGTGCCAGCAGCCTCTCCGGGGATAGCAATCAGCCCCAGCATTTT.

This chain uses TRBV5-4 with TRBJ1-3, with a tentative D call TRBD1 (6 bases). The CDR3 is 15 residues long. The ends were cut back, 3 bases at V and 0 bases at J, with 10 bases in the middle. Germline V gene sequence: CDR1 SGHNT, CDR2 YYREEE (reference sequence). CDR3 DNA sequence: TGTGCCAGCAGCTCCGACAGGAACTCTGGAAACACCATATATTTT. The encoded protein is CASSSDRNSGNTIYF.

The chain joins TRBV11-3 to TRBJ2-3, with 8 bases matching TRBD2. V dropped 4 bases and J dropped 3; count of bases not matched to a gene: 6. The CDR3 contains 15 residues. The germline gives CDR1 SGHNT, CDR2 YENEEA. CDR3 DNA: TGTGCCAGCAGCTCGGGTAGCGGGGAAACAGATACGCAGTATTTT. Encoded protein: CASSSGSGETDTQYF. The whole variable domain, filled in from reference TRBV11-3 and TRBJ2-3, reads EAGVVQSPRYKIIEKKQPVAFWCNPISGHNTLYWYLQNLGQGPELLIRYENEEAVDDSQLPKDRFSAERLKGVDSTLKIQPAELGDSAVYLCASSSGSGETDTQYFGPGTRLTVL.

The chain links TRBV5-1 to TRBJ2-1; D not resolved. Germline CDR1 reads SGHRS; CDR2 reads YFSETQ. V gave up 2 bases and J gave up 2 bases, with 14 bases separating them. This CDR3 comprises 16 residues. The DNA of the CDR3 is TGCGCCAGCAGCTTAGGCCCCCGGAGTACCTACAATGAGCAGTTCTTC. Amino acid sequence: CASSLGPRSTYNEQFF.

This clone was observed once. CDR3 sequence: CASSFLLPRTSGRFDTGELFF. The CDR3 bases are TGCGCCAGCAGCTTTCTGCTGCCGAGGACTAGCGGGAGATTCGACACCGGGGAGCTGTTTTTT. The chain has TRBV5-1 and TRBJ2-2; TRBD2 matches 13 bases. Trimming removed 2 bases from V and 3 bases from J; junction bases left unmatched: 16. The CDR3 totals 21 residues. Germline V gene data show CDR1 as SGHRS and CDR2 as YFSETQ.

This chain links TRBV28 with TRBJ1-6; D ambiguous. Germline V gene data show CDR1 as MDHEN and CDR2 as SYDVKM. V was trimmed by 5 bases and J by 8 bases, leaving 13 bases between them. The CDR3 sequence is 14 residues long. CDR3 protein: CASSGPGRDSPLHF. CDR3 DNA sequence: TGTGCCAGCAGTGGTCCTGGGCGGGATTCACCCCTCCACTTT.

This rearrangement joins TRBV2 to TRBJ1-5, with D hard to call. The CDR3 sequence is 14 residues long. Trimming left V 6 bases short and J 0 bases short, with 9 bases between. CDR1 and CDR2 from the germline V gene are SNHLY and FYNNEI. The CDR3: CASSADGSNQPQHF. DNA of the CDR3: TGTGCCAGCAGCGCCGACGGTAGCAATCAGCCCCAGCATTTT. Filled out from reference TRBV2 and TRBJ1-5, the complete variable domain reads EPEVTQTPSHQVTQMGQEVILRCVPISNHLYFYWYRQILGQKVEFLVSFYNNEISEKSEIFDDQFSVERPDGSNFTLKIRSTKLEDSAMYFCASSADGSNQPQHFGDGTRLSIL.

This clone was observed a single time. V usage is TRBV5-6 and J usage is TRBJ1-1; weak D call: TRBD1 (5 bases). Germline V gene data show CDR1 as SGHDT and CDR2 as YYEEEE. This CDR3 has 15 amino acids. V lost 2 bases and J lost 5, with 16 bases in between. DNA of the CDR3: TGTGCCAGCAGCTTTGGGGCGGTTCTTTGGACTGAAGCTTTCTTT. It encodes CASSFGAVLWTEAFF.

This clone appeared a single time. V gene TRBV2 combines with J gene TRBJ2-5, with 12 bases lining up with TRBD2. This CDR3 spans 14 amino acids. CDR1 SNHLY and CDR2 FYNNEI come from the germline V gene. Trimming removed 8 bases from V and 10 bases from J; junction bases left unmatched: 11. Here the CDR3 DNA reads TGTGCCAGCCATGGACTAGCGGGACGTTTGGGCCAGTACTTC. Protein sequence: CASHGLAGRLGQYF.

V gene TRBV28 combines with J gene TRBJ2-7; D is tentatively TRBD1 or TRBD2 (5 bases each). V lost 5 bases, J lost 4 bases, and 18 bases lay in between. There are 15 residues in the CDR3. The V gene's germline CDR1 is MDHEN and CDR2 SYDVKM. CDR3 sequence reads: CASSTSGTAEYEQYF. The CDR3 DNA sequence: TGTGCCAGCAGTACCTCCGGGACCGCCGAATACGAGCAGTACTTC.

The chain couples TRBV5-1 to TRBJ1-6; maybe TRBD1 (5 bases). The CDR3 covers 13 residues. Per the germline V gene, CDR1 is SGHRS and CDR2 is YFSETQ. With 4 bases removed from V and 7 bases from J, the gap between germline ends came to 9 bases. CDR3 protein: CASSREGNSPLHF. The CDR3 DNA is TGCGCCAGCAGCCGCGAGGGGAATTCACCCCTCCACTTT.

V gene TRBV29-1 combines with J gene TRBJ1-2, with 7 bases identical to TRBD1. CDR3 size: 13 residues. V lost 1 base and J lost 4; bases outside the gene matches: 3. Germline CDR1 reads SQVTM; CDR2 reads ANQGSEA. The CDR3 bases are TGCAGCGTTGAAGGGGACAGTCCCTATGGCTACACCTTC. It specifies CSVEGDSPYGYTF. The full variable domain, rest sourced from reference TRBV29-1 and TRBJ1-2, is SAVISQKPSRDICQRGTSLTIQCQVDSQVTMMFWYRQQPGQSLTLIATANQGSEATYESGFVIDKFPISRPNLTFSTLTVSNMSPEDSSIYLCSVEGDSPYGYTFGSGTRLTVV.

V is TRBV19 and J is TRBJ2-2, with TRBD2 identical over 11 bases. CDR3 length equals 16 residues. Germline trimming cut 3 bases from V and 9 bases from J; bases unmatched to any gene: 9. From germline, CDR1 is LNHDA and CDR2 SQIVND (reference sequence). For the CDR3, the DNA is TGTGCCAGTAGTATGGCTAGCGGGGGGCGAAACCGGGAGCTGTTTTTT. The encoded protein is CASSMASGGRNRELFF.

This clone was observed a few times. The chain employs TRBV25-1 and TRBJ2-5; TRBD2 is a possible D gene (6 bases). The CDR3 is 17 amino acids. Trimming took 4 bases from V and 2 from J, leaving 20 bases between them. Germline-derived CDR1 and CDR2 are MGHDK and SYGVNS. The CDR3 DNA is TGTGCCAGCAGTGTTTCTGGGATAGCGGAGCCACAAGAGACCCAGTACTTC. It specifies CASSVSGIAEPQETQYF. Combining the CDR3 with reference TRBV25-1 and TRBJ2-5 gives the whole variable domain EADIYQTPRYLVIGTGKKITLECSQTMGHDKMYWYQQDPGMELHLIHYSYGVNSTEKGDLSSESTVSRIRTEHFPLTLESARPSHTSQYLCASSVSGIAEPQETQYFGPGTRLLVL.

This clone came up a few times. The gene calls are TRBV5-1 and TRBJ1-1; 7 nucleotides agree with TRBD1. V shed 4 bases and J 5 bases; nucleotides not matched to a gene: 11. The CDR3 extends over 15 amino acids. Germline V gene sequence: CDR1 SGHRS, CDR2 YFSETQ. DNA for the CDR3: TGCGCCAGCAGCCGTGAGACAGGGTCAGGAACTGAAGCTTTCTTT. Protein product: CASSRETGSGTEAFF.

The chain has TRBV6-1 and TRBJ1-5, with 7 bases aligning to TRBD1. The germline V gene has CDR1 MNHNS and CDR2 SASEGT. With 3 bases clipped from V and 3 bases from J, the junction kept 8 bases outside the gene matches. The CDR3 is made up of 16 amino acids. The CDR3 coding sequence is TGTGCCAGCAGTGAGTGGACAGGCGCCGCCAATCAGCCCCAGCATTTT. Encoded protein: CASSEWTGAANQPQHF.

V and J are TRBV28 and TRBJ2-1; a possible D gene is TRBD2 (5 bases). CDR1 is MDHEN and CDR2 is SYDVKM in the germline V gene. V lost 5 bases and J lost 6, with 17 bases in between. The CDR3 extends over 15 amino acids. The CDR3: CASSPVGVVGNEQFF. CDR3 DNA: TGTGCCAGCAGTCCCGTCGGGGTAGTGGGCAATGAGCAGTTCTTC. The full variable domain, in which reference TRBV28 and TRBJ2-1 provide the parts outside the CDR3, is DVKVTQSSRYLVKRTGEKVFLECVQDMDHENMFWYRQDPGLGLRLIYFSYDVKMKEKGDIPEGYSVSREKKERFSLILESASTNQTSMYLCASSPVGVVGNEQFFGPGTRLTVL.

The chain is built from TRBV3-1 (or the pseudogene TRBV3-2) and TRBJ1-1; 10 nucleotides align to TRBD1. The length of the CDR3 is 18 residues. J lost 0 bases, V lost 4 bases, and 11 bases had no gene match. Per germline, CDR1 LGHDT and CDR2 YNNKEL (reference sequence). CDR3 DNA sequence: TGTGCCAGCAGCCCCCCGAGGACAGGGGGAGGGCTGAACACTGAAGCTTTCTTT. Its protein product is CASSPPRTGGGLNTEAFF.

The CDR3 coding sequence is TGTGCCAGCAGTGAGGTGGCAGGGAAGGGGCCCCAGCATTTT. Its translation: CASSEVAGKGPQHF. This chain connects TRBV2 to TRBJ1-5; a weak D match, TRBD1 (5 bases). From germline, CDR1 is SNHLY and CDR2 FYNNEI. V was shortened by 3 bases and J by 9 bases, with 15 bases between the two germline ends. The CDR3 consists of 14 residues.

V gene TRBV6-2 or TRBV6-3 combines with J gene TRBJ2-1; TRBD1 is a possible D gene (6 bases). CDR3 length: 16 amino acids. Germline assignment: CDR1 MNHEY and CDR2 SVGEGT. Trimming stripped 5 bases from V and 2 bases from J, with 16 bases between. CDR3 sequence reads: CASSLSGTFPYNEQFF. The CDR3 coding sequence is TGTGCCAGCAGTCTATCCGGGACATTTCCCTACAATGAGCAGTTCTTC.

The V call is TRBV3-1 (or the pseudogene TRBV3-2), the J call TRBJ2-2; 9 nucleotides align to TRBD2. J was trimmed by 3 bases and V by 3 bases; bases with no gene match: 5. Germline V gene lookup returns CDR1 LGHDT and CDR2 YNNKEL (reference sequence). The CDR3 contains 16 residues. CDR3 bases: TGTGCCAGCAGCCAGGCGGGAGGGCGGTACACCGGGGAGCTGTTTTTT. The encoded protein is CASSQAGGRYTGELFF.

The chain employs TRBV7-9 and TRBJ1-1; no reliable D call. The CDR3 has 15 residues. Germline-derived CDR1 and CDR2 are SEHNR and FQNEAQ (reference sequence). Trimming stripped 5 bases from V and 4 bases from J, with 17 bases between. CDR3 DNA: TGTGCCAGCAGCCCAAATACGGATAAAGTCACTGAAGCTTTCTTT. The encoded protein is CASSPNTDKVTEAFF.

The rearrangement links TRBV7-9 to TRBJ1-2; no reliable D call. V was trimmed by 2 bases and J by 2 bases, leaving 9 bases between them. Germline V CDR1 and CDR2: SEHNR, FQNEAQ (reference sequence). CDR3 length: 14 amino acids. The CDR3 is CASSLILGNYGYTF. The CDR3 DNA follows: TGTGCCAGCAGCTTAATTCTGGGAAACTATGGCTACACCTTC.

This chain connects TRBV18 to TRBJ1-2; a possible D gene is TRBD1 (5 bases). In germline, CDR1 is KGHSH, CDR2 LQKENI. V lost 3 bases, J lost 3 bases, and 20 bases lay in between. The CDR3 extends over 17 amino acids. DNA for the CDR3: TGTGCCAGCTCACCTTCTCCTGCTGGGACCGACGACTATGGCTACACCTTC. Amino acid sequence: CASSPSPAGTDDYGYTF.